These T cell receptor beta chains were read from a single sample in a study of early T cells in non-severe SARS-CoV-2 infection. TCRdb analysed the 5' RACE reads with MiXCR anew, one entry per CDR3 protein. The table lists fewer than 50,000 distinct CDR3 sequences, about 4% of them singletons. Sequencing was performed on whole blood. Receptors were obtained from an adult who was a healthcare worker with PCR-confirmed SARS-CoV-2 infection or an uninfected control (not recorded which). CDR3s include the opening cysteine and the closing phenylalanine or tryptophan. The D gene is left open where the match is weak. For some rows the clone size is stated as once, few or many, or as a class when expanded; others skip it.

size,V,J,D,CDR3,DNA
many,TRBV12-3/TRBV12-4,TRBJ2-5,-,CASSLQDPETQYF,TGTGCCAGCAGTTTGCAGGATCCAGAGACCCAGTACTTC
few,TRBV2,TRBJ2-7,TRBD1,CASSEWGQGSYEQYF,TGTGCCAGCAGTGAATGGGGACAGGGGTCCTACGAGCAGTACTTC
few,TRBV20-1,TRBJ2-5,TRBD2,CSARDSGGGDQETQYF,TGCAGTGCTAGAGATTCCGGCGGGGGGGATCAAGAGACCCAGTACTTC
many,TRBV20-1,TRBJ1-1,-,CSARKITEAFF,TGCAGTGCCCGGAAAATCACTGAAGCTTTCTTT
many,TRBV18,TRBJ1-1,-,CASSPPAGTNTEAFF,TGTGCCAGCTCACCACCGGCAGGAACGAACACTGAAGCTTTCTTT
many,TRBV7-9,TRBJ1-5,TRBD1,CASSRGQGSNQPQHF,TGTGCCAGCAGCCGCGGACAGGGGTCAAATCAGCCCCAGCATTTT
many,TRBV7-2,TRBJ2-3,-,CASSPTGGLADTQYF,TGTGCCAGCAGCCCCACGGGGGGCCTTGCAGATACGCAGTATTTT
many,TRBV5-6,TRBJ2-3,-,CASSYGHHGTDTQYF,TGTGCCAGCAGCTACGGACATCATGGGACAGATACGCAGTATTTT
-,TRBV20-1,TRBJ2-1,-,CSATGLTVSYNEQFF,TGCAGTGCCACGGGACTTACCGTGTCCTACAATGAGCAGTTCTTC
few,TRBV10-3,TRBJ2-5,-,CAISAWGAETQYF,TGTGCCATCAGTGCTTGGGGAGCCGAGACCCAGTACTTC
many,TRBV27,TRBJ1-4,-,CASSESQGFHTSREKLFF,TGTGCCAGCAGTGAGTCCCAGGGTTTCCATACTTCCCGGGAAAAACTGTTTTTT
-,TRBV5-1,TRBJ2-2,-,CASSFVQTKTGELFF,TGCGCCAGCAGCTTTGTACAGACCAAGACCGGGGAGCTGTTTTTT
medium-sized,TRBV9,TRBJ2-5,-,CASSFQETQYF,TGTGCCAGCAGCTTCCAAGAGACCCAGTACTTC
many,TRBV24-1,TRBJ2-5,-,CATSEGQPETQYF,TGTGCCACCAGTGAAGGACAGCCGGAGACCCAGTACTTC
few,TRBV21-1,TRBJ2-2,-,CASSKDLAGPSRGTGELFF,TGTGCCAGCAGCAAGGATCTAGCGGGACCGTCGAGAGGTACCGGGGAGCTGTTTTTT
few,TRBV12-3/TRBV12-4,TRBJ1-1,TRBD1,CASSKQGVTEAFF,TGTGCCAGCAGTAAACAGGGGGTCACTGAAGCTTTCTTT
few,TRBV18,TRBJ1-2,-,CASSARTVNYGYTF,TGTGCCAGCTCAGCCAGGACGGTTAACTATGGCTACACCTTC
many,TRBV2,TRBJ2-5,-,CANSRGRSQETQYF,TGTGCCAACTCCCGAGGACGGTCCCAAGAGACCCAGTACTTC
many,TRBV7-6,TRBJ2-2,-,CASNLGAAGELFF,TGTGCCAGCAACTTAGGGGCGGCCGGGGAGCTGTTTTTT
many,TRBV24-1,TRBJ2-3,-,CATSDPRQAGGTDTQYF,TGTGCCACCAGTGACCCTAGACAGGCGGGGGGCACAGATACGCAGTATTTT
many,TRBV13,TRBJ2-5,-,CASSSGSETQYF,TGTGCCAGCAGCTCTGGGTCGGAGACCCAGTACTTC
few,TRBV20-1,TRBJ2-7,TRBD2,CSASRLAASYEQYF,TGCAGTGCTAGCCGACTAGCGGCGTCCTACGAGCAGTACTTC
many,TRBV6-5,TRBJ1-4,-,CASGGLATNEKLFF,TGTGCCAGCGGGGGACTTGCAACTAATGAAAAACTGTTTTTT
many,TRBV11-2,TRBJ2-7,-,CASSLSSSYEQYF,TGTGCCAGCAGCTTATCGTCCTCCTACGAGCAGTACTTC
-,TRBV20-1,TRBJ2-7,TRBD2,CSARDIRAGDTPYEQYF,TGCAGTGCTAGAGATATCAGAGCGGGAGACACTCCCTACGAGCAGTACTTC
few,TRBV3-1,TRBJ1-5,TRBD1,CASSQGGTANQPQHF,TGTGCCAGCAGCCAAGGGGGGACAGCTAATCAGCCCCAGCATTTT